Listed below are T cell receptor beta chains from one sample, sequenced in a study of T cell changes during pregnancy in multiple sclerosis. The assay was immunoSEQ multiplex PCR, and TCRdb's table has in-frame clones only and misses some. In the table there are 70,000 to 90,000 clones, about 90% of which are singletons. This specimen was PBMCs, taken in the first trimester of pregnancy. The origin of the receptors is a female donor in good health, serving as a control in a pregnancy study. Some clones in this sample may be carry-over from other donors' samples. The CDR3 runs from the conserved cysteine through the conserved F or W. A D gene is named only where the DNA matches it firmly. Rows give clone size only sometimes, using once, few, many, or a class for an expanded clone.

V: TRBV28
D: TRBD1
size: .
J: TRBJ1-4
CDR3: CASSLSQGVSEKLFF
DNA: TGTGCCAGCAGTCTCTCTCAGGGGGTATCTGAAAAACTGTTTTTT

V: TRBV18
D: TRBD1
size: .
J: TRBJ1-5
CDR3: CASSLGTVNSNQPQHF
DNA: TGTGCCAGCTCACTTGGGACAGTCAATAGCAATCAGCCCCAGCATTTT

V: TRBV29-1
D: .
size: .
J: TRBJ1-2
CDR3: CSVEGRGSYGYTF
DNA: TGCAGCGTTGAAGGGAGAGGGTCCTATGGCTACACCTTC

V: TRBV28
D: .
size: .
J: TRBJ1-1
CDR3: CASSNPMNTEAFF
DNA: TGTGCCAGCAGTAATCCCATGAACACTGAAGCTTTCTTT

V: TRBV6-1
D: .
size: .
J: TRBJ1-4
CDR3: CASSEGPTNEKLFF
DNA: TGTGCCAGCAGTGAGGGGCCCACTAATGAAAAACTGTTTTTT

V: TRBV2
D: TRBD1
size: .
J: TRBJ2-3
CDR3: CASREGQGATDTQYF
DNA: TGTGCCAGCAGAGAGGGACAGGGGGCAACAGATACGCAGTATTTT

V: TRBV15
D: .
size: .
J: TRBJ2-7
CDR3: CATSRERQVEPYEQYF
DNA: TGTGCCACCAGCAGAGAAAGACAGGTCGAGCCCTACGAGCAGTACTTC

V: TRBV13
D: TRBD1
size: .
J: TRBJ2-7
CDR3: CASTSRTGDIHEQYF
DNA: TGTGCCAGCACCTCAAGGACAGGGGACATCCACGAGCAGTACTTC

V: TRBV19
D: .
size: .
J: TRBJ1-1
CDR3: CASARGYTEAFF
DNA: TGTGCCAGTGCCAGGGGTTACACTGAAGCTTTCTTT

V: TRBV27
D: .
size: .
J: TRBJ2-7
CDR3: CASSLIGYEQYF
DNA: TGTGCCAGCAGTTTAATCGGCTACGAGCAGTACTTC

V: TRBV7-2
D: TRBD2
size: .
J: TRBJ2-1
CDR3: CASSPGLAVNNEQFF
DNA: TGTGCCAGCAGCCCGGGACTAGCGGTTAACAATGAGCAGTTCTTC

V: TRBV29-1
D: .
size: .
J: TRBJ2-1
CDR3: CSVEERIHNEQFF
DNA: TGCAGCGTTGAAGAGCGCATACACAATGAGCAGTTCTTC

V: TRBV7-2
D: TRBD2
size: once
J: TRBJ2-7
CDR3: CASSLPWGSGGAGEQYF
DNA: TGTGCCAGCAGCTTACCGTGGGGTAGCGGGGGGGCTGGCGAGCAGTACTTC

V: TRBV28
D: .
size: .
J: TRBJ1-3
CDR3: CASSPQGSGNTIYF
DNA: TGTGCCAGCAGTCCACAGGGCTCTGGAAACACCATATATTTT

V: TRBV29-1
D: TRBD1
size: .
J: TRBJ1-1
CDR3: CSYTGTGVSTEAFF
DNA: TGCAGCTACACCGGGACAGGGGTGTCCACTGAAGCTTTCTTT

V: TRBV9
D: .
size: .
J: TRBJ2-1
CDR3: CASSVSDEQFF
DNA: TGTGCCAGCAGCGTATCCGATGAGCAGTTCTTC

V: TRBV6-4
D: .
size: .
J: TRBJ1-1
CDR3: CASSERGEGNTEAFF
DNA: TGTGCCAGCAGTGAACGCGGGGAGGGAAACACTGAAGCTTTCTTT

V: TRBV19
D: TRBD1
size: .
J: TRBJ1-1
CDR3: CASSYTGGITEAFF
DNA: TGTGCCAGTAGTTACACAGGGGGAATCACTGAAGCTTTCTTT

V: TRBV28
D: .
size: .
J: TRBJ2-7
CDR3: CASSLFYEQYF
DNA: TGTGCCAGCAGTCTGTTTTACGAGCAGTACTTC

V: TRBV2
D: TRBD1
size: .
J: TRBJ2-2
CDR3: CASRGQGAYTGELFF
DNA: TGTGCCAGCAGGGGACAGGGGGCTTACACCGGGGAGCTGTTTTTT

V: TRBV9
D: TRBD2
size: .
J: TRBJ2-5
CDR3: CASSPLAGQFQETQYF
DNA: TGTGCCAGCAGCCCACTAGCGGGCCAATTCCAAGAGACCCAGTACTTC

V: TRBV7-2
D: TRBD2
size: .
J: TRBJ2-1
CDR3: CASSVTSGGYNEQFF
DNA: TGTGCCAGCAGCGTTACTAGCGGGGGATACAATGAGCAGTTCTTC

V: TRBV2
D: TRBD1
size: .
J: TRBJ2-1
CDR3: CASKTDRGDNEQFF
DNA: TGTGCCAGCAAGACGGACAGGGGGGACAATGAGCAGTTCTTC

V: TRBV5-1
D: .
size: .
J: TRBJ1-4
CDR3: CASSPGTGPNEKLFF
DNA: TGCGCCAGCAGCCCCGGAACAGGTCCGAATGAAAAACTGTTTTTT